The rows below give T cell receptor beta chains drawn from one sample of a study of CD8 T cells in Susac syndrome. In TCRdb, the immunoSEQ multiplex PCR reads were re-called with MiXCR into one record per CDR3 protein. The repertoire holds some 300,000 distinct CDR3 sequences, with 85% as singletons. The sample was CD8+ T cells from PBMCs. Receptors were obtained from a human donor with multiple sclerosis. CDR3s include the opening cysteine and the closing phenylalanine or tryptophan. A D gene is named only where the DNA matches it firmly. Part of the rows lack a size; the others show once, few, many or a class for expanded clones.

TRBV19	14	-	TRBJ1-1	-	CASSMVILNTEAFF	TGTGCCAGTAGTATGGTAATCCTGAACACTGAAGCTTTCTTT
TRBV30	14	-	TRBJ1-5	-	CAWSSGVGNQPQHF	TGTGCCTGGAGTAGCGGCGTGGGGAATCAGCCCCAGCATTTT
TRBV7-9	15	-	TRBJ2-4	-	CASSSPGTAKNIQYF	TGTGCCAGCAGCTCCCCCGGGACAGCCAAAAACATTCAGTACTTC
TRBV7-9	16	-	TRBJ2-1	TRBD2	CASRSLAGVNCNEQFF	TGTGCCAGCAGGTCACTAGCGGGAGTAAACTGCAATGAGCAGTTCTTC
TRBV6-5	16	-	TRBJ2-5	-	CASSLLSGYFQETQYF	TGTGCCAGCAGCTTACTCTCGGGGTATTTTCAAGAGACCCAGTACTTC
TRBV11-2	13	-	TRBJ1-2	-	CASSPGPRYGYTF	TGTGCCAGCAGCCCCGGGCCGAGGTATGGCTACACCTTC
TRBV7-8	16	-	TRBJ2-3	TRBD2	CASSGEGPGVEDTQYF	TGTGCCAGCAGCGGGGAGGGTCCGGGAGTAGAAGATACGCAGTATTTT
TRBV7-3	15	-	TRBJ2-3	-	CASSLTGSLPDTQYF	TGTGCCAGCAGCTTAACCGGTTCTCTCCCAGATACGCAGTATTTT
TRBV28	12	-	TRBJ2-7	-	CASSFQSYEQYF	TGTGCCAGCAGTTTCCAGTCTTACGAGCAGTACTTC
TRBV14	18	-	TRBJ2-2	-	CASSHRGRASGLTGELFF	TGTGCCAGCAGCCACCGCGGACGGGCGAGCGGACTCACCGGGGAGCTGTTTTTT
TRBV4-3	16	once	TRBJ2-7	-	CASSQDRGVGRYEQYF	TGCGCCAGCAGCCAAGATAGGGGGGTAGGCCGTTACGAGCAGTACTTC
TRBV19	13	-	TRBJ1-2	-	CASSISGDYGYTF	TGTGCCAGTAGTATTAGTGGAGACTATGGCTACACCTTC
TRBV5-6	16	-	TRBJ2-3	-	CASSWEGWGTTDTQYF	TGTGCCAGCAGCTGGGAAGGGTGGGGGACCACAGATACGCAGTATTTT
TRBV12-3/TRBV12-4	18	-	TRBJ1-4	-	CASSRYRDLAPTNEKLFF	TGTGCCAGCAGCCGTTACAGGGATCTAGCCCCAACTAATGAAAAACTGTTTTTT
TRBV20-1	13	-	TRBJ1-5	TRBD1	CSAMTGGHQPQHF	TGCAGTGCTATGACAGGGGGCCACCAGCCCCAGCATTTT
TRBV4-3	16	-	TRBJ1-2	TRBD1	CASSQETLGQGYGYTF	TGCGCCAGCAGCCAAGAAACTTTGGGACAGGGATATGGCTACACCTTC
TRBV28	14	-	TRBJ1-5	-	CASSNRFSNQPQHF	TGTGCCAGCAGTAACAGGTTCTCCAATCAGCCCCAGCATTTT
TRBV30	14	-	TRBJ2-1	-	CAWSVLALHDEQFF	TGTGCCTGGAGTGTCCTAGCGTTGCACGATGAGCAGTTCTTC
TRBV4-3	17	-	TRBJ2-3	TRBD2	CASSQEPSGISTDTQYF	TGCGCCAGCAGCCAAGAACCCAGCGGGATAAGCACAGATACGCAGTATTTT
TRBV27	13	-	TRBJ2-1	-	CASSFSSFNEQFF	TGTGCCAGCAGTTTTTCTAGTTTCAATGAGCAGTTCTTC
TRBV25-1	17	once	TRBJ2-7	-	CASSEAHLWVDTYEQYF	TGTGCCAGCAGTGAAGCCCATTTATGGGTAGACACCTACGAGCAGTACTTC
TRBV7-9	14	few	TRBJ2-7	-	CASSKMDKAGEQYF	TGTGCCAGCAGCAAGATGGACAAAGCGGGCGAGCAGTACTTC
TRBV28	15	-	TRBJ2-2	-	CASSLPERKTGELFF	TGTGCCAGCAGTTTACCCGAGAGAAAGACCGGGGAGCTGTTTTTT
TRBV6-5	17	-	TRBJ2-3	TRBD1	CASSNDRGGWSTDTQYF	TGTGCCAGCAGTAACGACAGGGGTGGCTGGAGCACAGATACGCAGTATTTT
TRBV27	15	-	TRBJ2-3	-	CASRPSGTGTDTQYF	TGTGCCAGCAGACCAAGCGGGACAGGCACAGATACGCAGTATTTT
TRBV28	19	-	TRBJ2-1	TRBD2	CASSFGVSSGESSYNEQFF	TGTGCCAGCAGTTTTGGGGTATCTAGCGGGGAGAGCTCCTACAATGAGCAGTTCTTC
TRBV10-3	13	few	TRBJ2-5	-	CAISDQVGETQYF	TGTGCCATCAGTGATCAGGTGGGGGAGACCCAGTACTTC
TRBV13	15	few	TRBJ2-7	TRBD1	CASSQRTGSTYEQYF	TGTGCCAGCAGCCAACGGACAGGGTCTACCTACGAGCAGTACTTC
TRBV4-3	15	-	TRBJ2-5	TRBD1	CASSRLTGVQETQYF	TGCGCCAGCAGCCGACTTACAGGGGTCCAAGAGACCCAGTACTTC
TRBV3-1	12	-	TRBJ2-1	-	CATTGIYNEQFF	TGTGCCACAACGGGGATCTACAATGAGCAGTTCTTC